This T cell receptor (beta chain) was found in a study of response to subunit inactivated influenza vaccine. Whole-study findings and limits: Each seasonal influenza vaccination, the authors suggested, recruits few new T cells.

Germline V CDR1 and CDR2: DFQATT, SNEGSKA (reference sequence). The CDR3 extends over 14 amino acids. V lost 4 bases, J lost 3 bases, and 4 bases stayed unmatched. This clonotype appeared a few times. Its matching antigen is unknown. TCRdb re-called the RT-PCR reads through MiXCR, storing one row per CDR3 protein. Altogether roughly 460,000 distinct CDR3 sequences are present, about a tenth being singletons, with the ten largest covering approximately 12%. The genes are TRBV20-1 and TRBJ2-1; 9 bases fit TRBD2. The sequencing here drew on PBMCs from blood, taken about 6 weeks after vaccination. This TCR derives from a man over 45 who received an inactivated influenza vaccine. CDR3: CSATSGVFYNEQFF. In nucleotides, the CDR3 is TGCAGTGCTACTAGCGGGGTATTCTACAATGAGCAGTTCTTC.